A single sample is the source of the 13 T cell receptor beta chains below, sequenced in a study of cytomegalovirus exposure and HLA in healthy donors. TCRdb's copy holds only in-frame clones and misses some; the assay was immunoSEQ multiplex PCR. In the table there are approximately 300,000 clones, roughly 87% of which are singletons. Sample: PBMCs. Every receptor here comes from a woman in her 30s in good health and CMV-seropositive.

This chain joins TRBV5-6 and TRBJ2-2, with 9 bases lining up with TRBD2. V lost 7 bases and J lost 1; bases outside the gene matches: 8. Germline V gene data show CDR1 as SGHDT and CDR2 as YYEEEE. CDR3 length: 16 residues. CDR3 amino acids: CASWVKTSGNTGELFF. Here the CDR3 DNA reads TGTGCCAGCTGGGTCAAGACTAGCGGGAACACCGGGGAGCTGTTTTTT.

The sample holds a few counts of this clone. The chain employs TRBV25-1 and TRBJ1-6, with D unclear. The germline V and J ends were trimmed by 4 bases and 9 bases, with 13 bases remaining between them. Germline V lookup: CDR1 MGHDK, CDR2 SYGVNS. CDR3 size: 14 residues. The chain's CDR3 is CASSVRAGGSPLHF. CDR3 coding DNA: TGTGCCAGCAGTGTGCGGGCCGGAGGTTCACCCCTCCACTTT.

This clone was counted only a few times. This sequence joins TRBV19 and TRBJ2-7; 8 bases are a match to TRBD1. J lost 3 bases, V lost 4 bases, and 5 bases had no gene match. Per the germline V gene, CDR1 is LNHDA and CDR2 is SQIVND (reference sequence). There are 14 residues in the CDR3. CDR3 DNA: TGTGCCAGTAGTACCGGGACAGGAGGCTACGAGCAGTACTTC. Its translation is CASSTGTGGYEQYF.

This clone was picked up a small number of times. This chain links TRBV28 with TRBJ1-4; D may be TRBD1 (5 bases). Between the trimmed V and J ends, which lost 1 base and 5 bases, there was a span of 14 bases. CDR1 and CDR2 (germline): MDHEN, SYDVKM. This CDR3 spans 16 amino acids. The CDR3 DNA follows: TGTGCCAGCAGTTTATCACCGGGACCGATCAATGAAAAACTGTTTTTT. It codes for CASSLSPGPINEKLFF. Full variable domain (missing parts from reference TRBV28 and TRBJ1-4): DVKVTQSSRYLVKRTGEKVFLECVQDMDHENMFWYRQDPGLGLRLIYFSYDVKMKEKGDIPEGYSVSREKKERFSLILESASTNQTSMYLCASSLSPGPINEKLFFGSGTQLSVL.

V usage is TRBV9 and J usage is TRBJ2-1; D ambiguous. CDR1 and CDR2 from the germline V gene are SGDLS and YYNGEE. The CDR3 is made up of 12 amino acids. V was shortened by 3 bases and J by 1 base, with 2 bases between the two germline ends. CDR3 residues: CASSASYNEQFF. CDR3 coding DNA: TGTGCCAGCAGCGCGTCCTACAATGAGCAGTTCTTC.

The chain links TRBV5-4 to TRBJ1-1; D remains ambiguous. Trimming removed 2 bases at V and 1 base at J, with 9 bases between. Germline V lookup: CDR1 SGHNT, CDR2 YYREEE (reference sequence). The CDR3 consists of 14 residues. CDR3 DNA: TGTGCCAGCAGCTTTGAGGCTGGGAACACTGAAGCTTTCTTT. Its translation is CASSFEAGNTEAFF.

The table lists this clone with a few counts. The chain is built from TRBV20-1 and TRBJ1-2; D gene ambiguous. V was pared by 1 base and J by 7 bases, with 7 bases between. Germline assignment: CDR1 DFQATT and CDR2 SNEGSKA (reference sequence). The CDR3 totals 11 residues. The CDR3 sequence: CSARAGGGYTF. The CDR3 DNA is TGCAGTGCTAGAGCAGGCGGTGGCTACACCTTC.

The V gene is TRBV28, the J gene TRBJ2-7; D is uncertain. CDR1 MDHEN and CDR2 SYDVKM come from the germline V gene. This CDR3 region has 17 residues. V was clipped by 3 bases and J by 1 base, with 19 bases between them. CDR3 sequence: CASSFMMGVGKSYEQYF. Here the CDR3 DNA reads TGTGCCAGCAGTTTTATGATGGGCGTGGGGAAATCCTACGAGCAGTACTTC.

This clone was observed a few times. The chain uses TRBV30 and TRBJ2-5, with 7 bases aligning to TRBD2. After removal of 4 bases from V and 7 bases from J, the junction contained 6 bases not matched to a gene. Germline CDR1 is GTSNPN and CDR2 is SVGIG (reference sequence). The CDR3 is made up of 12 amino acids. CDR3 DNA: TGTGCCTGGACTAGCGGTGCGTGGACCCAGTACTTC. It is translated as CAWTSGAWTQYF. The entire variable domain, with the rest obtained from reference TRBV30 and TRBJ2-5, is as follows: SQTIHQWPATLVQPVGSPLSLECTVEGTSNPNLYWYRQAAGRGLQLLFYSVGIGQISSEVPQNLSASRPQDRQFILSSKKLLLSDSGFYLCAWTSGAWTQYFGPGTRLLVL.

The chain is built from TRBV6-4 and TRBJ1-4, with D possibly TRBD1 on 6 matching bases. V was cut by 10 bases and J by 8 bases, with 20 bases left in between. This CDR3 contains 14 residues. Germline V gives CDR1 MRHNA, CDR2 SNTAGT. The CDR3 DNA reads TGTGCCAACGACGGGGAGGGGGATGGAGAAAAACTGTTTTTT. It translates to CANDGEGDGEKLFF.

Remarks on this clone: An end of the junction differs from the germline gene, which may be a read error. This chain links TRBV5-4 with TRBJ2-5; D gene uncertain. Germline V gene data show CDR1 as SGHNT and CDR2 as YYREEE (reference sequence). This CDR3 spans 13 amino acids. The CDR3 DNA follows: TGTGCCAGCAGCTTGGGAGCCCAACAGACCCAGTACTTC. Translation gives CASSLGAQQTQYF.

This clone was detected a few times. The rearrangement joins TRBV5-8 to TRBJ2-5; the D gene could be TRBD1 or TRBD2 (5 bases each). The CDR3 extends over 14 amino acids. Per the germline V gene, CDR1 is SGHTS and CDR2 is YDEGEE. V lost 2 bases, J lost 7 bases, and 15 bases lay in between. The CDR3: CASSLGTTGGTQYF. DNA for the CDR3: TGTGCCAGCAGCTTAGGGACGACGGGTGGGACCCAGTACTTC.

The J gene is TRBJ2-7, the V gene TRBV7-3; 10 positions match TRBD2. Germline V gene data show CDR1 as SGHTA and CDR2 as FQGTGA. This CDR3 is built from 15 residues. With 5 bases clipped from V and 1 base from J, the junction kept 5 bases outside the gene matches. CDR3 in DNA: TGTGCCAGCAGCCTAGCGGGAGTTGGTTCCTACGAGCAGTACTTC. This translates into CASSLAGVGSYEQYF.